This T cell receptor (beta chain) stems from a study of identical twins. This clonotype was observed a few times. TCRdb used MiXCR to reprocess the 5' RACE reads, holding one entry per CDR3 protein. The sample yields some 690,000 distinct CDR3 sequences, over 20% seen once. Germline V lookup: CDR1 DFQATT, CDR2 SNEGSKA (reference sequence). The CDR3 length is 13 residues. V lost 3 bases to trimming and J lost 3 bases, with 9 bases between them. This sample also belongs to another study, concerning T cells expressing NK-cell markers. That source adds: Sequencing covered eight donors, seven HCMV-seropositive and one seronegative. An anti-gamma-delta TCR antibody was added in several experiments. It restricted sorting to alpha-beta TCR-expressing T cells. Whether the expanded NKG2C+ T cell clones recognized HCMV remained unclear.

The chain is built from TRBV20-1 and TRBJ2-1; tentative D call: TRBD2 (5 bases). This sequence originates from a woman in her late teens or twenties in good health. Sequencing was performed on PBMCs. The CDR3 bases are TGCAGTGCTAGTTCCGGACTCTACAATGAGCAGTTCTTC. It translates to CSASSGLYNEQFF.